The clone carrying this T cell receptor (beta chain) was counted at least ten times. The sample comes from a study of CD8 T cells in ankylosing spondylitis. MiXCR, run by TCRdb on the 5' RACE reads, gives a single entry per CDR3 protein. This sample has 150,000 to 200,000 distinct CDR3 sequences, with around 10% found just once. V was clipped by 5 bases and J by 9 bases; unmatched bases: 8. The CDR3 is made up of 14 amino acids. Specimen: blood, either unsorted or a sorted T cell fraction (not recorded which). This TCR was recovered from a male donor with ankylosing spondylitis or in good health (not recorded which). The chain employs TRBV12-3 or TRBV12-4 and TRBJ2-1, with 9 bases aligning to TRBD1. The CDR3 protein is CASSPPGQGREQFF. As DNA, the CDR3 is TGTGCCAGCAGTCCTCCGGGACAGGGTCGTGAGCAGTTCTTC.